The entry below describes one T cell receptor beta chain. The sample originates from a study of blood T cell repertoires in COVID-19. Study-level information: Some COVID-19 samples were acute and others convalescent; all came from the United States, Italy and Spain. In each case, the material was cDNA or gDNA derived from T cells, B-cell-depleted T cells, or PBMCs.

Germline CDR1 SQVTM, CDR2 ANQGSEA. The CDR3 loop spans 12 amino acids. Trimming took 4 bases from V and 6 from J, leaving 13 bases between them. Per the original data handling: The authors estimated nucleated cell counts from reference gene primer amplification. The data were produced by immunoSEQ multiplex PCR, yet TCRdb's version contains in-frame clones alone and is incomplete. The DNA was the basis for D and trimming; V, J and clone size are from that table. The table includes about 320,000 clones, 83% detected once. The source material was peripheral blood. This clonotype was obtained from a woman between 50 and 59 years old with acute or convalescent COVID-19. J is TRBJ2-7 and V is TRBV29-1; possible D gene TRBD2, 5 bases. CDR3 DNA sequence: TGCAGCGTTGCAGCGGTAACGAGCGAGCAGTACTTC. The encoded protein is CSVAAVTSEQYF.